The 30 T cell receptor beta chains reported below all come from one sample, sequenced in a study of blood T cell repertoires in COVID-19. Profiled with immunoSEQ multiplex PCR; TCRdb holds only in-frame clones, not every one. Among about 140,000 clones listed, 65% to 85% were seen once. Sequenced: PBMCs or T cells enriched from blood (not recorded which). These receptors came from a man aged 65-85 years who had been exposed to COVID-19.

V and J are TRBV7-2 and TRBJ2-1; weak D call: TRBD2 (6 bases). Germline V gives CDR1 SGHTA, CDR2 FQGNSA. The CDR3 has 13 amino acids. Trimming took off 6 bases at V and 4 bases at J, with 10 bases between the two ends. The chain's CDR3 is CASSMTSYNEQFF. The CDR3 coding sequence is TGTGCCAGCAGTATGACTAGTTACAATGAGCAGTTCTTC.

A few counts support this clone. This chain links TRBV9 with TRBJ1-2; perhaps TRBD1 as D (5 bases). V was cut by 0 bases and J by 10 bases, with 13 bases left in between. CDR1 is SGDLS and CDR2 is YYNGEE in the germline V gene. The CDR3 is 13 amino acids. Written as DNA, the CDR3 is TGTGCCAGCAGCGTAGGGATTCCGGGGGACTACACCTTC. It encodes CASSVGIPGDYTF.

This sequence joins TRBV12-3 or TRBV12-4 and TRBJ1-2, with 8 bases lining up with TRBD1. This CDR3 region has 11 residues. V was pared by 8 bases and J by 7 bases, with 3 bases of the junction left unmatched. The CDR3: CASGQGRGYTF. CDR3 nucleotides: TGTGCCAGCGGACAGGGCCGTGGCTACACCTTC.

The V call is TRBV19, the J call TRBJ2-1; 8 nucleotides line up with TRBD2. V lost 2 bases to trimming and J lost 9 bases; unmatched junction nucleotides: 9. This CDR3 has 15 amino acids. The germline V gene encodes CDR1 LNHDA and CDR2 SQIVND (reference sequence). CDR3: CASSIPGGARIEQFF. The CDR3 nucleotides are TGTGCCAGTAGTATACCCGGGGGGGCCCGTATTGAGCAGTTCTTC.

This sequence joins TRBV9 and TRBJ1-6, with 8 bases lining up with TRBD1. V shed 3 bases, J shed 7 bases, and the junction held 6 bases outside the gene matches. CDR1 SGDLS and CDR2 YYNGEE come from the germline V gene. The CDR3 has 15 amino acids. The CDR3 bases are TGTGCCAGCAGCGCCGGACAGGGAGAAAATTCACCCCTCCACTTT. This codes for CASSAGQGENSPLHF.

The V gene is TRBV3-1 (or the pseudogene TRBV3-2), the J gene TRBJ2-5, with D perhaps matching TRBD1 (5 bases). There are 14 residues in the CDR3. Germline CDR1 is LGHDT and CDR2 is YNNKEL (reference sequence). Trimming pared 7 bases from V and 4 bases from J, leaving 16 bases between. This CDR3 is CASTVGRSVETQYF. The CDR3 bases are TGTGCCAGCACCGTGGGGCGGTCCGTAGAGACCCAGTACTTC.

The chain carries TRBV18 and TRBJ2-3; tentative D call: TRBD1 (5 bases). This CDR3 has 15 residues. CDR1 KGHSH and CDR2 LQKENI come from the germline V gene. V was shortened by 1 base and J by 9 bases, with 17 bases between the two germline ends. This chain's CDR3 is CASSPQNDSPTTQYF. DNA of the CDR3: TGTGCCAGCTCACCACAGAACGACAGCCCTACGACGCAGTATTTT.

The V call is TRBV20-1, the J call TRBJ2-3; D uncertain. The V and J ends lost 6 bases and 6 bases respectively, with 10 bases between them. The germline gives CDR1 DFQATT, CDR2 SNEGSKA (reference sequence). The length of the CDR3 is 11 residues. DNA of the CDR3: TGCAGTGCACAATGGTATGATACGCAGTATTTT. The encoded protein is CSAQWYDTQYF.

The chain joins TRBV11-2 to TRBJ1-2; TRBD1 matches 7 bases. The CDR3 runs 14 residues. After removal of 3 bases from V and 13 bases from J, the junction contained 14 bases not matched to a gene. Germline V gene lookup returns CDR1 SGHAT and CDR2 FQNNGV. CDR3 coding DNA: TGTGCCAGCAGCTTGGGACAGACAACCCCCTTTTGCACCTTC. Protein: CASSLGQTTPFCTF. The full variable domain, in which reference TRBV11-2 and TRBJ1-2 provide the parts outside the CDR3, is EAGVAQSPRYKIIEKRQSVAFWCNPISGHATLYWYQQILGQGPKLLIQFQNNGVVDDSQLPKDRFSAERLKGVDSTLKIQPAKLEDSAVYLCASSLGQTTPFCTFGSGTRLTVV.

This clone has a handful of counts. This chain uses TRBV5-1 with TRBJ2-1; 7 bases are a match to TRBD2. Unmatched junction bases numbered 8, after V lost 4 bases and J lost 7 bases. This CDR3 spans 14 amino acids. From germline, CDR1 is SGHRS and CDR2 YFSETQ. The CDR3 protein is CASSPQGGINEQFF. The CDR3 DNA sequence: TGCGCCAGCAGCCCCCAGGGAGGGATTAATGAGCAGTTCTTC. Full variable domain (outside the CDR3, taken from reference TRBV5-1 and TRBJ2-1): KAGVTQTPRYLIKTRGQQVTLSCSPISGHRSVSWYQQTPGQGLQFLFEYFSETQRNKGNFPGRFSGRQFSNSRSEMNVSTLELGDSALYLCASSPQGGINEQFFGPGTRLTVL.

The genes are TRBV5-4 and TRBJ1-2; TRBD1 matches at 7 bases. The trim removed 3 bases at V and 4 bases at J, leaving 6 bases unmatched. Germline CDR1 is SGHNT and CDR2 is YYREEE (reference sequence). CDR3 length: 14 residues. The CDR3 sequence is CASSSGTDAYGYTF. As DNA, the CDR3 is TGTGCCAGCAGCTCCGGGACAGACGCCTATGGCTACACCTTC.

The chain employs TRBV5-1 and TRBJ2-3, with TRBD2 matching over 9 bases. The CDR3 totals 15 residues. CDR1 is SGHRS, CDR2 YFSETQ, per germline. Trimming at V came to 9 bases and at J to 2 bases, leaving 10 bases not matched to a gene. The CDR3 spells CATTRAGGYTDTQYF. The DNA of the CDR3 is TGCGCCACCACCCGCGCGGGAGGGTACACAGATACGCAGTATTTT. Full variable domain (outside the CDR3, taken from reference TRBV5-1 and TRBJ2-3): KAGVTQTPRYLIKTRGQQVTLSCSPISGHRSVSWYQQTPGQGLQFLFEYFSETQRNKGNFPGRFSGRQFSNSRSEMNVSTLELGDSALYLCATTRAGGYTDTQYFGPGTRLTVL.

In DNA, the CDR3 is TGTGCCAGCAGTAAGCCCGGGACTAGCGGGACACCGGGGACCCAGTACTTC. Translating gives CASSKPGTSGTPGTQYF. This chain connects TRBV27 to TRBJ2-5; TRBD2 agrees at 13 bases. This CDR3 comprises 17 residues. The ends lost 5 bases at V and 7 bases at J; junction bases unmatched: 13. Per the germline V gene, CDR1 is MNHEY and CDR2 is SMNVEV (reference sequence).

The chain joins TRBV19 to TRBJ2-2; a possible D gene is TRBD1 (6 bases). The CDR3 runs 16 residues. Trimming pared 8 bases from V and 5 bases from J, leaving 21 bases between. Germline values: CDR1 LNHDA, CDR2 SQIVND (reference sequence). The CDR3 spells CASRYGGPRVTGELFF. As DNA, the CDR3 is TGTGCCAGTCGCTATGGGGGCCCTAGAGTAACCGGGGAGCTGTTTTTT.

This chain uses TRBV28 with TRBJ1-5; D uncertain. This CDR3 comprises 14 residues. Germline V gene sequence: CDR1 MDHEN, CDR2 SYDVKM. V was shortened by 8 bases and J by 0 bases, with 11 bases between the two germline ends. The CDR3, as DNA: TGTGCCAGCTGGGAGTTCAATAGCAATCAGCCCCAGCATTTT. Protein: CASWEFNSNQPQHF.

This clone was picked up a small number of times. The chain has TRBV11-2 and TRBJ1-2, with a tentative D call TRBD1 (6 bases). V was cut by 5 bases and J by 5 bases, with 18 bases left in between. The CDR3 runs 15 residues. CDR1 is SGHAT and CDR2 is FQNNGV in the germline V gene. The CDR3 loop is CASSQRGGSLYGYTF. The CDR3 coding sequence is TGTGCCAGCAGCCAAAGGGGGGGCAGTCTTTATGGCTACACCTTC.

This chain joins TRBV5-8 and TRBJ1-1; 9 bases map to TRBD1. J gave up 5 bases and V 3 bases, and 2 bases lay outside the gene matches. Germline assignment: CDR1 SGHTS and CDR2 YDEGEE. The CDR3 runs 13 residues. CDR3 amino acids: CASSWGTGTEAFF. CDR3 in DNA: TGTGCCAGCAGCTGGGGGACAGGGACTGAAGCTTTCTTT.

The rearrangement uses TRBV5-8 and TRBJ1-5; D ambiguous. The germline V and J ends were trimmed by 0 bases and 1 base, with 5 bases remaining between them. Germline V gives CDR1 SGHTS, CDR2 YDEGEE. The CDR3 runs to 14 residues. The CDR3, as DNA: TGTGCCAGCAGCTTGGGTCGGAGCAATCAGCCCCAGCATTTT. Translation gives CASSLGRSNQPQHF.

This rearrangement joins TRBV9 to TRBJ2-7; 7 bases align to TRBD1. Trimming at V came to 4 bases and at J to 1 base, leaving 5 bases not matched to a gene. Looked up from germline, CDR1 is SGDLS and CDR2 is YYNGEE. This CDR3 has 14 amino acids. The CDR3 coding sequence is TGTGCCAGCAGCCCAGGGGACAGTTCCTACGAGCAGTACTTC. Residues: CASSPGDSSYEQYF.

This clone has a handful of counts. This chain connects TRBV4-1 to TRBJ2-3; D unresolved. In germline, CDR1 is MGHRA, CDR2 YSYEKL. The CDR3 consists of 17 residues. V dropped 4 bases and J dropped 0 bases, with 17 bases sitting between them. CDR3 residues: CASSLYVAALSTDTQYF. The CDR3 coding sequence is TGCGCCAGCAGCCTTTATGTGGCGGCGCTTAGCACAGATACGCAGTATTTT.

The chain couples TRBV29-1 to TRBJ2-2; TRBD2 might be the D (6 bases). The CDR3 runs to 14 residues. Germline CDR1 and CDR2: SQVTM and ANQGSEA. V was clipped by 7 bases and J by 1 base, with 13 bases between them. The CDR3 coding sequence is TGCAGCGCCCGAGGGCGGGGGAACACCGGGGAGCTGTTTTTT. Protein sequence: CSARGRGNTGELFF.

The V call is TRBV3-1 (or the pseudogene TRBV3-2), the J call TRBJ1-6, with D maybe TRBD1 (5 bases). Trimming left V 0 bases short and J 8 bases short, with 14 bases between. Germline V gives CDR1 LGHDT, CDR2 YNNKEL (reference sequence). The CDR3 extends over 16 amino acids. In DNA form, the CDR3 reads TGTGCCAGCAGCCAAGATCAGCAGGGCGGATATTCACCCCTCCACTTT. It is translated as CASSQDQQGGYSPLHF.

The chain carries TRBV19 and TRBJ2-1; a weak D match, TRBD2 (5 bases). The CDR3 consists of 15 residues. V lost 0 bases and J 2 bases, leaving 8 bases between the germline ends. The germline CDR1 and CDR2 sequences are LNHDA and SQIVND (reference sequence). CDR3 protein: CASSIDEGTYNEQFF. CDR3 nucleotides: TGTGCCAGTAGTATAGATGAGGGTACCTACAATGAGCAGTTCTTC.

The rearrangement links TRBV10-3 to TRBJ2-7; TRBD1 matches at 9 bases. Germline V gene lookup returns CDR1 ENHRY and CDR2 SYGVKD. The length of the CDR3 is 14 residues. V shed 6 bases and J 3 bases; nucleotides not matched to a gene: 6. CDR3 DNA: TGTGCCATCAGAGGGACAGGGAAGGGCTACGAGCAGTACTTC. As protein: CAIRGTGKGYEQYF.

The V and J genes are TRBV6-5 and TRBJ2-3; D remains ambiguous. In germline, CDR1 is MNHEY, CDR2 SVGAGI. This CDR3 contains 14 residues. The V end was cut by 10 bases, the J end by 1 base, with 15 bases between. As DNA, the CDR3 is TGTGCCACCCAACCCCCGGTTCGCACAGATACGCAGTATTTT. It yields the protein CATQPPVRTDTQYF.

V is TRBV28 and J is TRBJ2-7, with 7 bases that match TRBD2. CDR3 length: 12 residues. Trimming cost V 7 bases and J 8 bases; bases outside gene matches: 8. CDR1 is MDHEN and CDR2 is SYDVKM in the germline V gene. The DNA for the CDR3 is TGTGCCAGCACCAGCGGGATCTCCCAGCAGTACTTC. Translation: CASTSGISQQYF.

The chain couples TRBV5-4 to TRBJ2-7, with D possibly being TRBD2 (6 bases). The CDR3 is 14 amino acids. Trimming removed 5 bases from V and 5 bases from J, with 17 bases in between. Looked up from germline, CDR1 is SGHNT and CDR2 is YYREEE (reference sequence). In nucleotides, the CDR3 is TGTGCCAGCAGGGCCCAAACAGGCGGGAACGAGCAGTACTTC. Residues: CASRAQTGGNEQYF.

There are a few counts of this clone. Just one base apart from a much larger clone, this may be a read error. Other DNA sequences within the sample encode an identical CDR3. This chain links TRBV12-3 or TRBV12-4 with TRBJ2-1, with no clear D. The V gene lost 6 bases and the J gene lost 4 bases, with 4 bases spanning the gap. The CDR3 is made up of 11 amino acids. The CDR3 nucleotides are TGTGCCAGCAGCGGGTACAATGAGCAGTTCTTC. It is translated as CASSGYNEQFF.

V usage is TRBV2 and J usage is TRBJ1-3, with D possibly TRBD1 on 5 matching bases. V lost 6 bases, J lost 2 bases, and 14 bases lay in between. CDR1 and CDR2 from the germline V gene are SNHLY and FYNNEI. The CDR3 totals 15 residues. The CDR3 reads CASSAGAGPGNTIYF. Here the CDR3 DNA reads TGTGCCAGCAGCGCTGGGGCGGGGCCTGGAAACACCATATATTTT.

CDR3: CASSPGQANTEAFF. The CDR3 DNA is TGTGCCAGCAGCCCGGGACAGGCGAACACTGAAGCTTTCTTT. The J gene is TRBJ1-1, the V gene TRBV28; 8 positions match TRBD1. CDR3 size: 14 residues. The V gene's germline CDR1 is MDHEN and CDR2 SYDVKM. J gave up 1 base and V 6 bases, and 4 bases lay outside the gene matches.